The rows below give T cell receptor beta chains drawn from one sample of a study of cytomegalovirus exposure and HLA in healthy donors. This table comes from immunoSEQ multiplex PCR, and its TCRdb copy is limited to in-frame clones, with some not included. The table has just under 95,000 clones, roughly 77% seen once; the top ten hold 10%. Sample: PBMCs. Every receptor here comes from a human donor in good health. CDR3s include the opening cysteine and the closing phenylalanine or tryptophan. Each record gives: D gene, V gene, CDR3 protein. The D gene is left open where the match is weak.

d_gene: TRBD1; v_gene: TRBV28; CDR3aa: CASSPPGQLTEAFF
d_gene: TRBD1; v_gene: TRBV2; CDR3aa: CASASDRGRNNSPLHF
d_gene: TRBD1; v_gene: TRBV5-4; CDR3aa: CASSPGQALPGELFF
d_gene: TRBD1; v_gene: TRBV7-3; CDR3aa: CASSLNAVRGSGANVLTF
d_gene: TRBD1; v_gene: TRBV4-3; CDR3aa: CASSPTRAGGHTIYF
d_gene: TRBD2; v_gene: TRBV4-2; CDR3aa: CASSQTAASGGHEQYF
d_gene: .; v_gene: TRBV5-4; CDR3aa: CASSRWRAADTQYF
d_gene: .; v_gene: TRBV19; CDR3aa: CASRNQGTGNTIYF
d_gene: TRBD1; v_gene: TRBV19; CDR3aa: CASSATGTGTYEQYF
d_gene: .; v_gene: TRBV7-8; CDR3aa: CASSLSGPADYGYTF
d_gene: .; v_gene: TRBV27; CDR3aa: CASSYSIGRVLFF
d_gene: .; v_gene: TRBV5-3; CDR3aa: CARSHMRSEPDCNQPQHF
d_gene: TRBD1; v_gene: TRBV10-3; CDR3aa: CAISDTDRGGNNQPQHF
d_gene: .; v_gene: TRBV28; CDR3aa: CASSLGGRGNEKLFF
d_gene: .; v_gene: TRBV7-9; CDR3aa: CASSKDTYEQYF